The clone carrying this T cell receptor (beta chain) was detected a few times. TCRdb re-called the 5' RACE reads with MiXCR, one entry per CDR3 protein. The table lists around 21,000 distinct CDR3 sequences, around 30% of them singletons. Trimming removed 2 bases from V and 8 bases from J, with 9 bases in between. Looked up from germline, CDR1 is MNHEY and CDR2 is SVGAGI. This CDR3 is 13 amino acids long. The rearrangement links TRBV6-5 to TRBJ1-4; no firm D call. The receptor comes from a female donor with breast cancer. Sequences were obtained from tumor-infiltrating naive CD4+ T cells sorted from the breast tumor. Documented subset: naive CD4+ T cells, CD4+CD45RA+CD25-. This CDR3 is CASSYGLREKLFF. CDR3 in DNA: TGTGCCAGCAGTTACGGGTTAAGGGAAAAACTGTTTTTT.